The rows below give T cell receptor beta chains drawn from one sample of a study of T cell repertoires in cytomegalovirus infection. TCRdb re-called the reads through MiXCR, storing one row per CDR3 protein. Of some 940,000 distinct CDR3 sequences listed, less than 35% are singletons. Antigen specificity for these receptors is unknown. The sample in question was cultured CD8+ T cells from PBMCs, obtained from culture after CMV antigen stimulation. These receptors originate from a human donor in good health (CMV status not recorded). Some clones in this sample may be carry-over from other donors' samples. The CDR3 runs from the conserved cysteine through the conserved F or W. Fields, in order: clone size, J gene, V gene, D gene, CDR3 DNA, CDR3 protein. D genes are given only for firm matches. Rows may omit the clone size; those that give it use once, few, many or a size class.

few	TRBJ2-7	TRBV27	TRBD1	TGTGCCAGCAGTCCCGGGGGACAGGTCGAGCAGTACTTC	CASSPGGQVEQYF
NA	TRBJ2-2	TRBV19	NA	TGTGCCTCCGTACGGACAACGAACACCGGGGAGCTGTTTTTT	CASVRTTNTGELFF
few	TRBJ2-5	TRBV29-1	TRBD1	TGCAGCGTTGACGCAGGGGGCGTCGAGACCCAGTACTTC	CSVDAGGVETQYF
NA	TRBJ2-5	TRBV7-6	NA	TGTGCCAGCAACGTACAGACAGGCCAAGAGACCCAGTACTTC	CASNVQTGQETQYF
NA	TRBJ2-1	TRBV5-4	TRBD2	TGTGCCAGCAGCCGAGAGCGGGGGCTGGGGGATGAGCAGTTCTTC	CASSRERGLGDEQFF
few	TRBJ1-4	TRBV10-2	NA	TGCGCCACCTCGCCCCACGGGGGAGGGGATAGGGAAAAACTGTTTTTT	CATSPHGGGDREKLFF
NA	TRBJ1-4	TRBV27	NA	TGTGCCAGCCGACGGGGTATAGGCCGGGAAAAACTGTTTTTT	CASRRGIGREKLFF
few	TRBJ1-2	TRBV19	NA	TGTGCCAGTAGTATCGAAGGGGTGTTCTATGGCTACACCTTC	CASSIEGVFYGYTF
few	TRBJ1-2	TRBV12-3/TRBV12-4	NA	TGTGCCACCACAGGGCAGGGGCGCCGTGGCTATGGCTACACCTTC	CATTGQGRRGYGYTF
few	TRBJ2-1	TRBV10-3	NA	TGTGCCATCACTCCGCAGGGGTCTTGGAATGAGCAGTTCTTC	CAITPQGSWNEQFF
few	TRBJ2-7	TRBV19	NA	TGTGCCAGTAGTCCCGGGATGAGCTCCTACGAGCAGTACTTC	CASSPGMSSYEQYF
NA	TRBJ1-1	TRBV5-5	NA	TGTGCCAGCAGCTTTTGGCCGGGAGACACTGAAGCTTTCTTT	CASSFWPGDTEAFF
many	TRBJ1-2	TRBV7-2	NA	TGTGCCAGCAGCTATACCCCGGGCCCAGTTTCCCTATGGCGGTACACCTTC	CASSYTPGPVSLWRYTF
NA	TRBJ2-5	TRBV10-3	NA	TGTGCCATCAGTGAGGGGTTATCCGGGGGCCAGTACTTC	CAISEGLSGGQYF
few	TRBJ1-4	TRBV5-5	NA	TGTGCCAGCAGCTTGTGGGACGGGGATGAAAAACTGTTTTTT	CASSLWDGDEKLFF
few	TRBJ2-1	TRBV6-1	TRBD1	TGTGCCAGCAGTGACCGTGAGACAGGGATCACTGAGCAGTTCTTC	CASSDRETGITEQFF
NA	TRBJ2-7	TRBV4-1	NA	TGCGCCAGCAGCCAAGGGGCCGACTTGACTGTCCCTTCCTACGAGCAGTACTTC	CASSQGADLTVPSYEQYF
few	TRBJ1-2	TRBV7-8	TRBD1	TGTGCCAGCAGCCCGGGACAGGGGGGTGGCTACACCTTC	CASSPGQGGGYTF
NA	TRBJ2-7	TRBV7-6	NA	TGTGCCAGCCTGGGGGTGGGGCAGCCCGCCTACGAGCAGTACTTC	CASLGVGQPAYEQYF
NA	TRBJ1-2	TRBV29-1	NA	TGCAGCGTTGAGGGACAAGGGGCCGGAAGGGGCTACACCTTC	CSVEGQGAGRGYTF
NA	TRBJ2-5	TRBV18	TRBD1	TGTGCCAGCTCTCAAAATCAGGGGGCGGTGGAGACCCAGTACTTC	CASSQNQGAVETQYF
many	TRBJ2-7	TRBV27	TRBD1	TGTGCCAGCAGTTCCGGGACAGCTACCTACGAGCAGTACTTC	CASSSGTATYEQYF
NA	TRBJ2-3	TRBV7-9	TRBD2	TGTGCCAGCACCGATTACGGGGCTAGCGGGCAGTACTTTTCAACAGATACGCAGTATTTT	CASTDYGASGQYFSTDTQYF
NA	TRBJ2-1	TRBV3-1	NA	TGTGCCAGCAGCCAAGAAGAATCGGACCCCCGGGCATGGAATGAGCAGTTCTTC	CASSQEESDPRAWNEQFF
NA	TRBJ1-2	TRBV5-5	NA	TGTGCCAGCAGCTTGAAAAGCCATGAAGGCTACACCTTC	CASSLKSHEGYTF
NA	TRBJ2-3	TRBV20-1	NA	TGCAGTGCTAGAGATGGGCCGGACAACACAGATACGCAGTATTTT	CSARDGPDNTDTQYF
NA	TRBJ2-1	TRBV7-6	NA	TGTGCCAACAGCTCACCGGGACCAAGCAATGAGCAGTTCTTC	CANSSPGPSNEQFF
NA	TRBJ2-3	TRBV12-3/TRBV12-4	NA	TGTGCCAGCACCTCCCCGGATAGCACAGATACGCAGTATTTT	CASTSPDSTDTQYF
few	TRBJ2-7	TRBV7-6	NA	TGTGCCAGCAGCGCCGCCCCGGGGGACCTTTCCTACGAGCAGTACTTC	CASSAAPGDLSYEQYF
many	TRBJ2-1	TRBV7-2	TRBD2	TGTGCCAGCAGCTTCACTAGCGGGGGGACCTTCTACAATGAGCAGTTCTTC	CASSFTSGGTFYNEQFF
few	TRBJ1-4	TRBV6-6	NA	TGTGCCAGCAGTCTCTCCCCGGTACCTAATTTTGGTGAAAAACTGTTTTTT	CASSLSPVPNFGEKLFF
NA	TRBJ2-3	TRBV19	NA	TGTGCCAGTAGTATGGGCCCGAAGTTTAGCACAGATACGCAGTATTTT	CASSMGPKFSTDTQYF
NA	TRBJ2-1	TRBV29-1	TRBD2	TGCAGCGTTGAATTAGTAGGCGGGGGGGATTACAATGAGCAGTTCTTC	CSVELVGGGDYNEQFF
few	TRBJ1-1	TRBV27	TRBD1	TGTGCCAGCAGTTCAGGGACAGTCGCTGAAGCTTTCTTT	CASSSGTVAEAFF
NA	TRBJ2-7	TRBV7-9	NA	TGTGCCAGCAGCTTATGGGTCGGTGTCAGCCACTACGAGCAGTACTTC	CASSLWVGVSHYEQYF
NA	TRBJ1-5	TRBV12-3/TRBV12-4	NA	TGTGCCAGCACCCCTGGACCGGCTAATCAGCCCCAGCATTTT	CASTPGPANQPQHF
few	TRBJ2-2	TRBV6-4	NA	TGTGCCAGCAGTGACTCGTACACCGGGGAGCTGTTTTTT	CASSDSYTGELFF
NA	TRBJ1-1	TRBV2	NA	TGTGCCAGCAGCCCTCGGGGGGTATCACCTGAAGCTTTCTTT	CASSPRGVSPEAFF
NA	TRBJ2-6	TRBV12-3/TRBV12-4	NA	TGTGCCAGCAGCTATATGGGAAAGTCTGGGGCCAACGTCCTGACTTTC	CASSYMGKSGANVLTF
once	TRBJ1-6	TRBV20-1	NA	TGCAGTGCTAGCGTTTCTGCCGAGACAGCGGATAATTCACCCCTCCACTTT	CSASVSAETADNSPLHF